This entry features one TCR beta chain sequence. Different DNA sequences within this sample yield the same CDR3. Profiling relied on immunoSEQ multiplex PCR, and the TCRdb table lists in-frame clones only, not all of them. The sample has about 2.1 million clones, about 93% seen once. It was CD45RO-negative cells, positively selected for CCR7, that made up naive CD8 cells, with terminally differentiated effector memory CD45RA+ cells excluded. The data derive from a study of shared clonotypes between healthy human individuals. This CDR3 spans 14 amino acids. Germline V gives CDR1 MNHEY, CDR2 SMNVEV (reference sequence). After removal of 3 bases from V and 4 bases from J, the junction contained 5 bases not matched to a gene.

Sample: naive CD8+ T cells from PBMCs. This chain connects TRBV27 to TRBJ2-7, with 8 bases lining up with TRBD2. The origin of this receptor is a man between 18 and 35 years old in good health. Some clones in this sample may be carry-over from other donors' samples. The CDR3 nucleotides read TGTGCCAGCAGTTTGGCGGGGGGCGGGTACGAGCAGTACTTC. Translation: CASSLAGGGYEQYF.